One sample yielded the 20 T cell receptor beta chains listed below, sequenced in a study of cytomegalovirus exposure and HLA in healthy donors. The table came from immunoSEQ multiplex PCR; TCRdb's copy has only in-frame clones and leaves some out. Among over 150,000 clones listed, 70% to 90% were seen once. Material for sequencing was PBMCs. The source of these receptors is a human donor in good health.

The chain joins TRBV6-5 to TRBJ1-1; maybe TRBD1 (5 bases). Germline assignment: CDR1 MNHEY and CDR2 SVGAGI. V was clipped by 7 bases and J by 5 bases, with 17 bases between them. The CDR3 is 14 amino acids. CDR3 bases: TGTGCCAGCAATCTAGGGGCGGGGGTGACTGAAGCTTTCTTT. Its protein product is CASNLGAGVTEAFF.

V is TRBV15 and J is TRBJ1-2, with a weak D call TRBD1 (6 bases). The germline V gene has CDR1 LNHNV and CDR2 YYDKDF (reference sequence). The CDR3 totals 15 residues. With 0 bases removed from V and 0 bases from J, the gap between germline ends came to 8 bases. The CDR3 DNA reads as TGTGCCACCAGCAGAGACAGGGGTGCTAACTATGGCTACACCTTC. It codes for CATSRDRGANYGYTF.

V usage is TRBV2 and J usage is TRBJ2-7; 7 positions agree with TRBD2. The CDR3 is made up of 16 amino acids. The J segment lost 1 base and the V segment lost 7 bases, leaving 13 bases of the junction unmatched. The germline gives CDR1 SNHLY, CDR2 FYNNEI. The CDR3 DNA sequence: TGTGCCAGCACTGTTGGGACTAAGAAATTGTCCTACGAGCAGTACTTC. Its translation: CASTVGTKKLSYEQYF.

This chain links TRBV5-4 with TRBJ2-2; possibly TRBD1 for D (6 bases). CDR1 is SGHNT, CDR2 YYREEE, per germline (reference sequence). The CDR3 totals 15 residues. Trimming shortened V by 3 bases and J by 2 bases, and 11 bases separated the two germline ends. The CDR3 reads CASSWADRNTGELFF. CDR3 nucleotide sequence: TGTGCCAGCAGCTGGGCGGACAGAAACACCGGGGAGCTGTTTTTT.

The CDR3 is CASSRMDSSYNEQFF. Written as DNA, the CDR3 is TGTGCCAGCAGTCGAATGGACAGCTCCTACAATGAGCAGTTCTTC. The chain links TRBV6-5 to TRBJ2-1, with D possibly being TRBD1 (6 bases). Trimming pared 5 bases from V and 0 bases from J, leaving 11 bases between. The CDR3 consists of 15 residues. From germline, CDR1 is MNHEY and CDR2 SVGAGI.

V and J are TRBV19 and TRBJ2-3, with a tentative D call TRBD2 (6 bases). V dropped 8 bases and J dropped 0 bases, with 18 bases sitting between them. The CDR3 contains 16 residues. In germline, CDR1 is LNHDA, CDR2 SQIVND (reference sequence). CDR3 coding DNA: TGTGCCAGTGGGAGGAGGGAGAGGGCTAGCACAGATACGCAGTATTTT. This translates into CASGRRERASTDTQYF.

V gene TRBV6-5 combines with J gene TRBJ2-1; 10 bases are shared with TRBD1. J lost 5 bases, V lost 8 bases, and 6 bases had no gene match. The CDR3 contains 14 residues. CDR1 is MNHEY, CDR2 SVGAGI, per germline. The CDR3 region is CASRRDRGHNEQFF. Written as DNA, the CDR3 is TGTGCCAGCCGCCGGGACAGGGGTCACAATGAGCAGTTCTTC.

CDR3 coding DNA: TGTGCCAGCAGATTCACAGGGCCCGGAAACACCATATATTTT. Translation: CASRFTGPGNTIYF. The J gene is TRBJ1-3, the V gene TRBV27, with D possibly matching TRBD1 (6 bases). Germline CDR1 and CDR2: MNHEY and SMNVEV (reference sequence). V was shortened by 6 bases and J by 4 bases, with 13 bases between the two germline ends. The CDR3 contains 14 residues.

V gene TRBV6-5 combines with J gene TRBJ1-2, with D perhaps TRBD1 (5 bases). The germline V gene encodes CDR1 MNHEY and CDR2 SVGAGI. This CDR3 is 12 amino acids long. The V gene lost 7 bases and the J gene lost 3 bases, with 9 bases spanning the gap. Here the CDR3 reads CASKFRDYGYTF. CDR3 DNA sequence: TGTGCCAGCAAGTTCAGGGACTATGGCTACACCTTC.

This clone came up once. The chain uses TRBV27 and TRBJ2-1, with 9 nucleotides matching TRBD2. V trimming: 3 bases; J trimming: 10 bases; junction bases outside the gene matches: 4. CDR1 is MNHEY and CDR2 is SMNVEV in the germline V gene (reference sequence). The CDR3 extends over 13 amino acids. For the CDR3, the DNA is TGTGCCAGCAGTTTTGCGGGAGGGCGCGAGCAGTTCTTC. It translates to CASSFAGGREQFF.

The chain uses TRBV4-1 and TRBJ2-3; no clear D. Germline CDR1 MGHRA, CDR2 YSYEKL. CDR3 length equals 14 residues. The ends were cut back, 1 base at V and 12 bases at J, with 17 bases in the middle. The CDR3 protein is CASSQVVVAPPQYF. As DNA, the CDR3 is TGCGCCAGCAGCCAAGTAGTAGTAGCCCCCCCTCAGTATTTT.

This chain links TRBV7-2 with TRBJ1-3, with D maybe TRBD1 (6 bases). This CDR3 has 16 amino acids. Deletions cut 1 base from V and 2 bases from J, with 12 bases between. Germline V gene lookup returns CDR1 SGHTA and CDR2 FQGNSA. The CDR3: CASSLEGTIAGNTIYF. The CDR3 bases are TGTGCCAGCAGCTTAGAAGGGACAATCGCTGGAAACACCATATATTTT.

This chain links TRBV9 with TRBJ2-3; 15 positions match TRBD2. From germline, CDR1 is SGDLS and CDR2 YYNGEE. The CDR3 contains 17 residues. V lost 0 bases to trimming and J lost 5 bases; unmatched junction nucleotides: 4. The CDR3 spells CASSVGGLAGGLDTQYF. CDR3 DNA sequence: TGTGCCAGCAGCGTAGGGGGACTAGCGGGAGGTTTAGATACGCAGTATTTT. The full variable domain, in which reference TRBV9 and TRBJ2-3 provide the parts outside the CDR3, is DSGVTQTPKHLITATGQRVTLRCSPRSGDLSVYWYQQSLDQGLQFLIQYYNGEERAKGNILERFSAQQFPDLHSELNLSSLELGDSALYFCASSVGGLAGGLDTQYFGPGTRLTVL.

In its sample, this clone was seen once. J is TRBJ2-1 and V is TRBV11-3, with 8 nucleotides matching TRBD2. The CDR3 length is 18 residues. CDR1 SGHNT and CDR2 YENEEA come from the germline V gene. Trimming removed 4 bases from V and 2 bases from J; junction bases left unmatched: 13. This CDR3 reads CASSSGRSGSFPYNEQFF. The CDR3 nucleotides read TGTGCCAGCAGCTCGGGACGCAGCGGGAGTTTCCCCTACAATGAGCAGTTCTTC.

The chain couples TRBV10-3 to TRBJ2-4; TRBD2 is a possible D gene (6 bases). V was clipped by 1 base and J by 6 bases, with 22 bases between them. Looked up from germline, CDR1 is ENHRY and CDR2 is SYGVKD. This CDR3 is 18 amino acids long. The CDR3 coding sequence is TGTGCCATCAGTGAGTTTCCGCCAGAGCGGGCTCGGGGAAACATTCAGTACTTC. It encodes CAISEFPPERARGNIQYF.

CDR3 region: CTSSGLSSSGELFF. In DNA, the CDR3 is TGCACCAGCAGCGGTTTGTCTAGTTCCGGGGAGCTGTTTTTT. The chain employs TRBV1 and TRBJ2-2; no check of the table's D call, TRBD2, against the DNA was made. TRBV1 is reported as a pseudogene. The CDR3 length is 14 residues.

The chain carries TRBV19 and TRBJ2-7; 9 bases align to TRBD1. V dropped 10 bases and J dropped 6; count of bases not matched to a gene: 4. CDR1 is LNHDA, CDR2 SQIVND, per germline (reference sequence). The CDR3 is 11 amino acids. CDR3 region: CATGDRVEQYF. CDR3 nucleotide sequence: TGTGCCACCGGGGACAGGGTCGAGCAGTACTTC.

This clone is a singleton in its sample. The chain combines TRBV28 with TRBJ2-7; 8 bases are a match to TRBD1. Germline CDR1 is MDHEN and CDR2 is SYDVKM. V lost 7 bases, J lost 7 bases, and 12 bases stayed unmatched. The CDR3 sequence is 14 residues long. The CDR3 spells CASTLTGGYSEQYF. The CDR3 DNA follows: TGTGCCAGCACCCTTACAGGGGGGTACTCGGAGCAGTACTTC.

This clone was observed once. The gene calls are TRBV19 and TRBJ2-3; TRBD2 agrees at 12 bases. This CDR3 comprises 17 residues. The germline V gene encodes CDR1 LNHDA and CDR2 SQIVND (reference sequence). J lost 0 bases, V lost 0 bases, and 1 base had no gene match. The CDR3 DNA reads TGTGCCAGTAGTATAGATGGGACTAGCGGGAGCACAGATACGCAGTATTTT. Translation: CASSIDGTSGSTDTQYF.

Of note for this clone: Other DNA sequences in this specimen translate into the identical CDR3. The CDR3 bases are TGTGCCAGTAGTATAGTTGCACAGGGGGCTTACGAGCAGTACTTC. Translated, it gives CASSIVAQGAYEQYF. The rearrangement links TRBV19 to TRBJ2-7, with 9 nucleotides matching TRBD1. CDR1 is LNHDA, CDR2 SQIVND, per germline (reference sequence). Germline trimming cut 1 base from V and 4 bases from J; bases unmatched to any gene: 5. This CDR3 comprises 15 residues. Full variable domain (rest looked up from reference TRBV19 and TRBJ2-7): DGGITQSPKYLFRKEGQNVTLSCEQNLNHDAMYWYRQDPGQGLRLIYYSQIVNDFQKGDIAEGYSVSREKKESFPLTVTSAQKNPTAFYLCASSIVAQGAYEQYFGPGTRLTVT.